Below, 12 T cell receptor beta chains from the same sample are listed, as sequenced in a study of cytomegalovirus exposure and HLA in healthy donors. PCR used 60 Vbeta primers and 13 Jbeta primers. Here immunoSEQ multiplex PCR was the method, and the copy in TCRdb shows in-frame clones only, minus some. The sample includes roughly 160,000 clones, approximately 79% of them seen just once. Sample: PBMCs. All receptors derive from a man aged 35-49 years in good health and CMV-seronegative.

This clone has just one count. This sequence joins TRBV4-2 and TRBJ2-5; TRBD2 matches 9 bases. The CDR3 consists of 19 residues. Per germline, CDR1 LGHNA and CDR2 YNFKEQ. J was trimmed by 2 bases and V by 0 bases; bases with no gene match: 13. The CDR3 region has the DNA TGTGCCAGCAGCCAAGAAAGTTTTGGTCCGGCGGGGGGGCAAGAGACCCAGTACTTC. Translated: CASSQESFGPAGGQETQYF.

The rearrangement uses TRBV10-3 and TRBJ2-1; no clear D gene. There are 12 residues in the CDR3. Germline V lookup: CDR1 ENHRY, CDR2 SYGVKD. V lost 4 bases and J 8 bases, leaving 9 bases between the germline ends. The chain's CDR3 is CAISVLGDEQFF. CDR3 DNA sequence: TGTGCCATCAGTGTCCTGGGCGATGAGCAGTTCTTC.

The chain has TRBV7-2 and TRBJ1-4, with D tentatively TRBD1 (6 bases). CDR3 length equals 17 residues. Deletions cut 5 bases from V and 4 bases from J, with 20 bases between. Germline CDR1 SGHTA, CDR2 FQGNSA. CDR3 amino acids: CASSPSPVQGRNEKLFF. The CDR3 nucleotides read TGTGCCAGCAGCCCATCCCCCGTACAGGGACGTAATGAAAAACTGTTTTTT.

The chain recombines TRBV18 with TRBJ2-2; D gene ambiguous. CDR1 is KGHSH, CDR2 LQKENI, per germline. The CDR3 has 13 amino acids. Trimming pared 5 bases from V and 5 bases from J, leaving 9 bases between. DNA of the CDR3: TGTGCCAGCTCAACTGGGCAAACCGGGGAGCTGTTTTTT. Protein product: CASSTGQTGELFF.

V and J are TRBV5-1 and TRBJ2-5; 8 nucleotides match TRBD2. V gave up 7 bases and J gave up 1 base; unmatched junction bases: 9. The length of the CDR3 is 15 residues. Germline-derived CDR1 and CDR2 are SGHRS and YFSETQ. The CDR3 DNA sequence: TGCGCCAGCCACGCAAGCGGGGGCCTCCAAGAGACCCAGTACTTC. This sequence encodes CASHASGGLQETQYF.

This clone was seen just once. The J gene is TRBJ2-7, the V gene TRBV18; unclear D gene. CDR3 length equals 13 residues. Germline CDR1 and CDR2: KGHSH and LQKENI. Trimming removed 3 bases from V and 7 bases from J, with 13 bases in between. CDR3 sequence reads: CASSPPPGGEQYF. The CDR3 DNA sequence: TGTGCCAGCTCACCTCCTCCCGGCGGAGAGCAGTACTTC. The entire variable domain, with the rest obtained from reference TRBV18 and TRBJ2-7, is as follows: NAGVMQNPRHLVRRRGQEARLRCSPMKGHSHVYWYRQLPEEGLKFMVYLQKENIIDESGMPKERFSAEFPKEGPSILRIQQVVRGDSAAYFCASSPPPGGEQYFGPGTRLTVT.

A few counts support this clone. The chain is built from TRBV2 and TRBJ2-7; D is perhaps TRBD1 (6 bases). Germline lookup yields CDR1 SNHLY and CDR2 FYNNEI. The CDR3 consists of 13 residues. With 5 bases removed from V and 1 base from J, the gap between germline ends came to 9 bases. In DNA, the CDR3 is TGTGCCAGCAGTTACAGGGATTCCTACGAGCAGTACTTC. Translating gives CASSYRDSYEQYF.

Only one count was recorded for this clone. This rearrangement joins TRBV7-2 to TRBJ2-3; 13 bases map to TRBD2. V was clipped by 5 bases and J by 5 bases; unmatched bases: 7. This CDR3 contains 16 residues. Per the germline V gene, CDR1 is SGHTA and CDR2 is FQGNSA. The CDR3 spells CASSRTSGGARDTQYF. The CDR3 coding sequence is TGTGCCAGCAGCCGAACTAGCGGGGGGGCTAGAGATACGCAGTATTTT. Full variable domain (remainder filled in from reference TRBV7-2 and TRBJ2-3): GAGVSQSPSNKVTEKGKDVELRCDPISGHTALYWYRQSLGQGLEFLIYFQGNSAPDKSGLPSDRFSAERTGGSVSTLTIQRTQQEDSAVYLCASSRTSGGARDTQYFGPGTRLTVL.

This clone was detected only once. At one end the junction does not follow the germline gene, possibly because of a read error. This chain joins TRBV7-7 and TRBJ2-2; D is perhaps TRBD2 (6 bases). The CDR3 spans 13 residues. Germline values: CDR1 SSHAT, CDR2 FNYEAQ (reference sequence). The CDR3 DNA reads as TGTGCTAGCAGCCCGGAGGGTCCCGGGGAGCTGTTTTTT. This sequence encodes CASSPEGPGELFF.

This chain uses TRBV4-1 with TRBJ2-5, with a tentative D call TRBD2 (6 bases). The CDR3 spans 16 residues. V was pared by 0 bases and J by 5 bases, with 16 bases between. Per germline, CDR1 MGHRA and CDR2 YSYEKL. Here the CDR3 DNA reads TGCGCCAGCAGCCAAGATCTTAACGGGGGAACGGAGACCCAGTACTTC. Its translation is CASSQDLNGGTETQYF.

J is TRBJ1-3 and V is TRBV30; tentatively, D is TRBD1 (5 bases). CDR3 length: 15 amino acids. In germline, CDR1 is GTSNPN, CDR2 SVGIG (reference sequence). Trimming left V 0 bases short and J 6 bases short, with 15 bases between. Here the CDR3 DNA reads TGTGCCTGGAGTGTACTCCGGCAGGGAACAAACACCATATATTTT. This encodes CAWSVLRQGTNTIYF.

J is TRBJ2-5 and V is TRBV2; 8 nucleotides match TRBD1. The J call may be wrong; the DNA end is better matched by TRBJ2-7. The CDR3 length is 16 residues. In germline, CDR1 is SNHLY, CDR2 FYNNEI. The DNA of the CDR3 is TGTGCCAGCAGTAGAAACGGACAGGGAGCGGCTTACGAGCAGTACTTC. Translating gives CASSRNGQGAAYEQYF.